This record concerns one T cell receptor (beta chain) sequence. Its matching antigen is unknown. These data originate in a study of cytomegalovirus exposure and HLA in healthy donors. Study-wide results and limits: Donors were assumed by presence/absence analyses to have roughly uniform sequencing depth.

PCR primers comprised 60 Vbeta and 13 Jbeta primers. The method was immunoSEQ multiplex PCR; TCRdb's version includes in-frame clones alone and lacks a portion of them. Counted here are 130,000 or so clones, 75% occurring once; the ten biggest clones make up approximately 3.2%. The donors, nominally healthy at sampling, likely had unrecorded immune exposures. From germline, CDR1 is SGHTA and CDR2 FQGNSA. The CDR3 runs 15 residues. Trimming took 2 bases from V and 4 from J, leaving 15 bases between them. The sample comprised PBMCs. The J gene is TRBJ2-7, the V gene TRBV7-2, with D maybe TRBD1 (6 bases). The TCR originated in a middle-aged man in good health and CMV-seronegative. The CDR3 loop is CASSLYTGSLYEQYF. The CDR3 nucleotides read TGTGCCAGCAGCTTATACACAGGGAGCCTTTACGAGCAGTACTTC.